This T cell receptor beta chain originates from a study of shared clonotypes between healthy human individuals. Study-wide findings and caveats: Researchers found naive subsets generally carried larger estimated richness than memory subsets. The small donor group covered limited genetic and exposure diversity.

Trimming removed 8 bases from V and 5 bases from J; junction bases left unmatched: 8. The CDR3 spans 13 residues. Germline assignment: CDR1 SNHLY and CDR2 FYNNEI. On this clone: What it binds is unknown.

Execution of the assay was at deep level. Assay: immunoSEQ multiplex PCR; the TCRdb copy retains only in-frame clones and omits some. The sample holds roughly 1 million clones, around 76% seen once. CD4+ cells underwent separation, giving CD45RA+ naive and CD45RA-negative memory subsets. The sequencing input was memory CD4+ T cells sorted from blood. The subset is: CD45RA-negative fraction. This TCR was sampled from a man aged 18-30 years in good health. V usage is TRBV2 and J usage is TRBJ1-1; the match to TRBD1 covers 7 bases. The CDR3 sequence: CASQTGLWTEAFF. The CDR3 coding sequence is TGTGCCAGCCAGACAGGGCTTTGGACTGAAGCTTTCTTT.